This entry lists 12 T cell receptor beta chains sequenced from one sample in a study of early T cells in non-severe SARS-CoV-2 infection. TCRdb reanalysed the 5' RACE reads using MiXCR and keeps one entry per CDR3 protein. This repertoire shows around 81,000 distinct CDR3 sequences, 11% to 15% found once; its top ten account for around 9.9%. Sequenced: whole blood. These receptors all stem from an adult who was a healthcare worker with PCR-confirmed SARS-CoV-2 infection or an uninfected control (not recorded which).

The V gene is TRBV6-5, the J gene TRBJ2-5; D possibly corresponds to TRBD1 (6 bases). Looked up from germline, CDR1 is MNHEY and CDR2 is SVGAGI. V was shortened by 0 bases and J by 2 bases, with 10 bases between the two germline ends. CDR3 length equals 15 residues. Here the CDR3 reads CASSYSDRYQETQYF. The DNA for the CDR3 is TGTGCCAGCAGTTACTCGGACAGATATCAAGAGACCCAGTACTTC.

CDR3 DNA sequence: TGCGCCAGCAGCTTAGGAGCGGGGTCGGTTGGGGCCAACGTCCTGACTTTC. This codes for CASSLGAGSVGANVLTF. The chain links TRBV5-1 to TRBJ2-6; TRBD2 agrees at 7 bases. The length of the CDR3 is 17 residues. The germline V gene has CDR1 SGHRS and CDR2 YFSETQ. With V trimmed by 2 bases and J by 3 bases, 8 bases remained unmatched.

This clonotype was observed a handful of times. The CDR3: CASTWVQGGNQPQHF. The CDR3 coding sequence is TGTGCCAGCACTTGGGTTCAGGGGGGCAATCAGCCCCAGCATTTT. The rearrangement uses TRBV2 and TRBJ1-5; 7 nucleotides agree with TRBD1. This CDR3 has 15 amino acids. The germline V gene has CDR1 SNHLY and CDR2 FYNNEI. V shed 7 bases and J 2 bases; nucleotides not matched to a gene: 8. The entire variable domain, with the rest obtained from reference TRBV2 and TRBJ1-5, is as follows: EPEVTQTPSHQVTQMGQEVILRCVPISNHLYFYWYRQILGQKVEFLVSFYNNEISEKSEIFDDQFSVERPDGSNFTLKIRSTKLEDSAMYFCASTWVQGGNQPQHFGDGTRLSIL.

This clonotype was detected ten times or more. V is TRBV6-5 and J is TRBJ2-3, with D perhaps matching TRBD1 or TRBD2 (6 bases each). The CDR3 sequence is 15 residues long. V was clipped by 5 bases and J by 4 bases, with 16 bases between them. Germline V gene data show CDR1 as MNHEY and CDR2 as SVGAGI. The CDR3 region has the DNA TGTGCCAGCAGTGCTCGGGGGACAACGGCAGATACGCAGTATTTT. This sequence encodes CASSARGTTADTQYF.

This clonotype was counted between two and nine times. The rearrangement uses TRBV5-1 and TRBJ2-7; 13 positions agree with TRBD2. The CDR3 sequence is 14 residues long. The V and J ends lost 4 bases and 4 bases, in that order; junction bases with no gene match: 2. The germline V gene has CDR1 SGHRS and CDR2 YFSETQ. The CDR3 reads CASSPGLAGYEQYF. The CDR3, as DNA: TGCGCCAGCAGCCCGGGACTAGCGGGGTACGAGCAGTACTTC.

This clonotype was counted between two and nine times. The rearrangement uses TRBV6-5 and TRBJ1-2; TRBD1 aligns across 10 bases. The trim removed 5 bases at V and 7 bases at J, leaving 10 bases unmatched. This CDR3 has 15 amino acids. The germline V gene encodes CDR1 MNHEY and CDR2 SVGAGI. CDR3 bases: TGTGCCAGCAGTGGCCGGGACAGGGGATTTACTGGCTACACCTTC. Protein product: CASSGRDRGFTGYTF.

The J gene is TRBJ2-3, the V gene TRBV7-3; TRBD2 matches 13 bases. The CDR3 is 15 amino acids. The ends lost 5 bases at V and 10 bases at J; junction bases unmatched: 9. Germline assignment: CDR1 SGHTA and CDR2 FQGTGA. CDR3: CASSPGLAGSDAQYF. As DNA, the CDR3 is TGTGCCAGCAGCCCGGGACTAGCGGGGTCTGACGCGCAGTATTTT.

Ten or more counts support this clonotype. This chain connects TRBV29-1 to TRBJ2-3, with no clear D. The CDR3 has 13 amino acids. V lost 5 bases and J lost 1, with 10 bases in between. Germline V gives CDR1 SQVTM, CDR2 ANQGSEA. The chain's CDR3 is CSVKVVGTDTQYF. CDR3 DNA: TGCAGCGTTAAGGTAGTGGGCACAGATACGCAGTATTTT.

The chain recombines TRBV7-2 with TRBJ2-2; 11 nucleotides match TRBD2. Germline values: CDR1 SGHTA, CDR2 FQGNSA. The CDR3 totals 14 residues. J was trimmed by 8 bases and V by 5 bases; bases with no gene match: 4. CDR3 DNA: TGTGCCAGCAGCCGACTAGCGGGGACTGGGGAGCTGTTTTTT. Protein product: CASSRLAGTGELFF.

This clonotype was counted ten times or more. The chain employs TRBV5-4 and TRBJ2-2, with D hard to call. Germline V gene sequence: CDR1 SGHNT, CDR2 YYREEE (reference sequence). This CDR3 has 11 amino acids. Trimming took off 3 bases at V and 4 bases at J, with 1 base between the two ends. In DNA, the CDR3 is TGTGCCAGCAGCTCCACCGGGGAGCTGTTTTTT. This gives the protein CASSSTGELFF.

The table lists this clonotype with many counts. This chain links TRBV27 with TRBJ1-1, with D unresolved. There are 13 residues in the CDR3. Between the trimmed V and J ends, which lost 5 bases and 0 bases, there was a span of 7 bases. Per germline, CDR1 MNHEY and CDR2 SMNVEV (reference sequence). The CDR3 nucleotides are TGTGCCAGCAGTGAGGCGGTGAACACTGAAGCTTTCTTT. This sequence encodes CASSEAVNTEAFF.

This chain joins TRBV11-1 and TRBJ2-3, with no clear D. The CDR3 runs to 12 residues. V was pared by 7 bases and J by 8 bases, with 13 bases between. Germline V gene data show CDR1 as SGHAT and CDR2 as FQDESV (reference sequence). CDR3 in amino acids: CASILTSGTQYF. CDR3 in DNA: TGTGCCAGCATCCTAACATCGGGTACGCAGTATTTT.